The sequence of this TCR beta chain was determined in a study of control samples from healthy donors and cancer patients. CDR1 is SEHNR and CDR2 is FQNEAQ in the germline V gene (reference sequence). Trimming pared 7 bases from V and 3 bases from J, leaving 18 bases between. This CDR3 region has 15 residues. Profiled with immunoSEQ multiplex PCR; TCRdb holds only in-frame clones, not every one. The table has 120,000 or so clones, about nine tenths seen once. The chain couples TRBV7-9 to TRBJ1-1; D is uncertain. The sequence came from a man aged 40-49 years in good health. The sequenced material came from blood. The CDR3 here is CASIRSGGSDTEAFF. The CDR3 region has the DNA TGTGCCAGCATCCGATCGGGCGGGTCGGACACTGAAGCTTTCTTT.